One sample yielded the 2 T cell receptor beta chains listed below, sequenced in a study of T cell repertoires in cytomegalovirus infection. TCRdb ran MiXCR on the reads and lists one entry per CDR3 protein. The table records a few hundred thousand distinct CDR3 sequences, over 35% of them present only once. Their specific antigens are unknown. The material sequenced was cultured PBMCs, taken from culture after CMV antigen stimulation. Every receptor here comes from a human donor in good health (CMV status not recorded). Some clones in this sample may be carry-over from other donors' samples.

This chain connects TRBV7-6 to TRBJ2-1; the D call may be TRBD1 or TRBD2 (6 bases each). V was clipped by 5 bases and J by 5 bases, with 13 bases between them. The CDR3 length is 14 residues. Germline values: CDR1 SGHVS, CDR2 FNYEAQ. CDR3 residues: CASSRGTTNNEQFF. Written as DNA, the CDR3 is TGTGCCAGCAGCCGCGGGACAACTAACAATGAGCAGTTCTTC.

The chain's CDR3 is CSARVNPGLNYGYTF. DNA for the CDR3: TGCAGTGCTAGAGTCAACCCCGGCCTAAACTATGGCTACACCTTC. This chain joins TRBV20-1 and TRBJ1-2; the D is unclear. CDR3 size: 15 residues. Trimming left V 1 base short and J 2 bases short, with 14 bases between. Per the germline V gene, CDR1 is DFQATT and CDR2 is SNEGSKA (reference sequence).